This T cell receptor (beta chain) emerged from a study of CD8 T cells in ankylosing spondylitis. The germline CDR1 and CDR2 sequences are SQVTM and ANQGSEA. This CDR3 has 16 amino acids. After removal of 6 bases from V and 8 bases from J, the junction contained 16 bases not matched to a gene. TCRdb ran MiXCR on the 5' RACE reads and lists one entry per CDR3 protein. The table lists under 300,000 distinct CDR3 sequences, roughly a tenth of them singletons. Study-wide results and caveats: CD8+ cells made up the disease-linked clones, which were relatively rare in peripheral blood.

About this clonotype: What it binds is unknown.

The receptor was isolated from a male donor with ankylosing spondylitis or in good health (not recorded which). The V gene is TRBV29-1, the J gene TRBJ1-1; 12 bases map to TRBD1. The specimen sequenced was blood, either unsorted or a sorted T cell fraction (not recorded which). The CDR3 loop is CSVGETGTGGLGEAFF. The CDR3 DNA follows: TGCAGCGTCGGGGAAACCGGGACAGGGGGCTTGGGGGAAGCTTTCTTT.